A single sample is the source of the 10 T cell receptor beta chains below, sequenced in a study of identical twins. One entry per CDR3 protein, called by TCRdb with MiXCR from the 5' RACE reads. The sample lists roughly 720,000 distinct CDR3 sequences, 15% to 20% occurring once. In addition, the sample was reused for a study of T cells expressing NK-cell markers.

Input material: PBMCs. The receptors originated from a woman aged 18 to 35 in good health.

In its sample, this clonotype was seen a few times. This chain connects TRBV20-1 to TRBJ2-7, with 8 bases fitting TRBD1. The CDR3 has 12 residues. Germline V lookup: CDR1 DFQATT, CDR2 SNEGSKA (reference sequence). V was clipped by 3 bases and J by 6 bases; unmatched bases: 4. The CDR3 here is CSASETGVEQYF. As DNA, the CDR3 is TGCAGTGCTAGCGAGACAGGGGTCGAGCAGTACTTC.

This clonotype was found a few times. CDR3 nucleotide sequence: TGCGCCAGCAGCTTGGGACTAGTCGGTGCGGAGACCCAGTACTTC. Residues: CASSLGLVGAETQYF. The chain couples TRBV5-1 to TRBJ2-5; perhaps TRBD2 as D (6 bases). V was pared by 0 bases and J by 5 bases, with 14 bases between. Germline values: CDR1 SGHRS, CDR2 YFSETQ. This CDR3 is built from 15 residues.

The CDR3 spells CASSLEGWEDSYEQYF. CDR3 bases: TGTGCCAGCAGCTTAGAAGGGTGGGAGGACTCCTACGAGCAGTACTTC. This rearrangement joins TRBV7-9 to TRBJ2-7; D might be TRBD2 (6 bases). V was shortened by 1 base and J by 0 bases, with 13 bases between the two germline ends. The CDR3 runs to 16 residues. Germline V gene sequence: CDR1 SEHNR, CDR2 FQNEAQ (reference sequence).

The chain employs TRBV5-1 and TRBJ1-1; D is ambiguous. The length of the CDR3 is 15 residues. Germline V CDR1 and CDR2: SGHRS, YFSETQ. V was pared by 0 bases and J by 0 bases, with 9 bases between. CDR3 in DNA: TGCGCCAGCAGCTTGGATGTATCTATGAACACTGAAGCTTTCTTT. Its protein is CASSLDVSMNTEAFF.

This sequence joins TRBV29-1 and TRBJ1-1; 7 bases are shared with TRBD1. The ends lost 2 bases at V and 4 bases at J; junction bases unmatched: 10. This CDR3 has 15 amino acids. Germline loops: CDR1 SQVTM, CDR2 ANQGSEA. The CDR3 sequence is CSVELVTGYFTEAFF. Written as DNA, the CDR3 is TGCAGCGTTGAATTGGTGACAGGGTATTTCACTGAAGCTTTCTTT.

This clonotype was seen only a few times. The rearrangement joins TRBV7-2 to TRBJ1-2, with D possibly TRBD1 on 5 matching bases. CDR3 length: 16 amino acids. Germline CDR1 and CDR2: SGHTA and FQGNSA. Trimming took 3 bases from V and 5 from J, leaving 19 bases between them. This CDR3 reads CASSFARRERSYGYTF. DNA for the CDR3: TGTGCCAGCAGCTTTGCACGCAGGGAACGGAGTTATGGCTACACCTTC.

The genes are TRBV5-1 and TRBJ2-3; the match to TRBD2 covers 11 bases. V shed 0 bases and J 2 bases; nucleotides not matched to a gene: 5. The CDR3 sequence is 17 residues long. Per germline, CDR1 SGHRS and CDR2 YFSETQ. The CDR3 DNA follows: TGCGCCAGCAGCTTGGGACTAGCGGGGACCGCCACAGATACGCAGTATTTT. This sequence encodes CASSLGLAGTATDTQYF.

There are many counts of this clonotype. The chain couples TRBV12-3 or TRBV12-4 to TRBJ2-1; weak D call: TRBD2 (7 bases). This CDR3 is built from 15 residues. V was cut by 6 bases and J by 8 bases, with 20 bases left in between. Written as DNA, the CDR3 is TGTGCCAGCAGAGCCTTGGCGGGGGCTAAGGATGAGCAGTTCTTC. Its protein is CASRALAGAKDEQFF.

The V gene is TRBV6-5, the J gene TRBJ2-6, with D perhaps matching TRBD1 (5 bases). This CDR3 is built from 18 residues. Germline V gene data show CDR1 as MNHEY and CDR2 as SVGAGI. V shed 2 bases and J shed 0 bases, with 14 bases lying between them. In DNA, the CDR3 is TGTGCCAGCAGTTACGCGACAGCGACTGGCTCTGGGGCCAACGTCCTGACTTTC. As protein: CASSYATATGSGANVLTF.

This clonotype has more than one count but fewer than ten. The V gene is TRBV6-1, the J gene TRBJ2-5; D remains unclear. Germline V gene lookup returns CDR1 MNHNS and CDR2 SASEGT. With 6 bases removed from V and 4 bases from J, the gap between germline ends came to 15 bases. The CDR3 covers 14 residues. The CDR3 DNA reads TGTGCCAGCAGCAGACCAGGAGAACCAGAGACCCAGTACTTC. It is translated as CASSRPGEPETQYF.